Below, 16 T cell receptor beta chains from the same sample are listed, as sequenced in a study of cytomegalovirus exposure and HLA in healthy donors. With 60 Vbeta and 13 Jbeta primers, the PCR was carried out. Profiling relied on immunoSEQ multiplex PCR, and the TCRdb table lists in-frame clones only, not all of them. The table shows fewer than 150,000 clones, with roughly 70% occurring only once. Sequencing was carried out using PBMCs. The source is a human donor in good health.

The chain uses TRBV10-3 and TRBJ2-2, with TRBD2 matching 14 bases. Trimming at V came to 4 bases and at J to 0 bases, leaving 4 bases not matched to a gene. The CDR3 has 18 residues. Germline-derived CDR1 and CDR2 are ENHRY and SYGVKD. As DNA, the CDR3 is TGTGCCATCAGTGGGGGACTAGCGGGAGCCCCGAACACCGGGGAGCTGTTTTTT. This encodes CAISGGLAGAPNTGELFF.

This clone occurred a few times. The chain couples TRBV6-6 to TRBJ2-2; 7 nucleotides align to TRBD1. The V gene's germline CDR1 is MNHNY and CDR2 SVGAGI (reference sequence). The CDR3 is 15 residues long. The V and J ends lost 2 bases and 4 bases, in that order; junction bases with no gene match: 4. CDR3 in DNA: TGTGCCAGCAGTTACCCAGGACAGGTCACCGGGGAGCTGTTTTTT. Amino acids: CASSYPGQVTGELFF.

This clone was observed a handful of times. The chain employs TRBV19 and TRBJ2-6; 9 bases line up with TRBD1. The CDR3 has 18 residues. CDR1 is LNHDA, CDR2 SQIVND, per germline (reference sequence). Unmatched junction bases numbered 10, after V lost 5 bases and J lost 2 bases. CDR3 nucleotides: TGTGCCAGTAGTGCTCATCCCGGGACAGGGACTGGGGCCAACGTCCTGACTTTC. As protein: CASSAHPGTGTGANVLTF.

V gene TRBV28 combines with J gene TRBJ2-7; 7 bases agree with TRBD1. Germline V gene data show CDR1 as MDHEN and CDR2 as SYDVKM. V lost 4 bases, J lost 3 bases, and 12 bases stayed unmatched. The CDR3 is 16 amino acids. The CDR3, as DNA: TGTGCCAGCAGTTCCGCTACAGGGGCTATTCACTACGAGCAGTACTTC. This encodes CASSSATGAIHYEQYF.

The chain carries TRBV28 and TRBJ1-5; D gene ambiguous. The V gene lost 6 bases and the J gene lost 9 bases, with 9 bases spanning the gap. The CDR3 sequence is 11 residues long. From germline, CDR1 is MDHEN and CDR2 SYDVKM. The CDR3 DNA follows: TGTGCCAGCAGGCAGGAATGGCCCCAGCATTTT. Protein product: CASRQEWPQHF.

V gene TRBV14 combines with J gene TRBJ2-7, with D possibly TRBD2 on 5 matching bases. The germline gives CDR1 SGHDN, CDR2 FVKESK. This CDR3 has 8 residues. The CDR3 DNA sequence: TGTCGGAGGAGGGAGCAGTACTTC. Protein: CRRREQYF.

This rearrangement joins TRBV7-9 to TRBJ1-4; D call uncertain. CDR1 is SEHNR and CDR2 is FQNEAQ in the germline V gene (reference sequence). V gave up 2 bases and J gave up 6 bases, with 16 bases separating them. This CDR3 has 16 amino acids. In DNA, the CDR3 is TGTGCCAGCAGCTTAACTGGGCAGGTCCAGTATGAAAAACTGTTTTTT. Its protein is CASSLTGQVQYEKLFF.

This clone was observed a few times. This chain joins TRBV7-9 and TRBJ2-1; D is ambiguous. The CDR3 contains 16 residues. Germline V lookup: CDR1 SEHNR, CDR2 FQNEAQ (reference sequence). Trimming took off 1 base at V and 7 bases at J, with 17 bases between the two ends. The CDR3 is CASSLGGTVSGNEQFF. CDR3 in DNA: TGTGCCAGCAGCTTAGGAGGTACCGTCAGTGGAAATGAGCAGTTCTTC.

The chain combines TRBV5-4 with TRBJ2-1; possible D gene TRBD2, 6 bases. CDR1 is SGHNT and CDR2 is YYREEE in the germline V gene (reference sequence). CDR3 length: 14 amino acids. Trimming removed 4 bases from V and 5 bases from J, with 13 bases in between. The CDR3 spells CASSQGGKDNEQFF. DNA for the CDR3: TGTGCCAGCAGCCAGGGAGGTAAAGACAATGAGCAGTTCTTC.

The gene calls are TRBV5-5 and TRBJ2-3; weak D call: TRBD1 (5 bases). This CDR3 contains 13 residues. Germline-derived CDR1 and CDR2 are SGHKS and YYEKEE (reference sequence). Trimming pared 4 bases from V and 0 bases from J, leaving 6 bases between. Here the CDR3 reads CASSRGSTDTQYF. In DNA, the CDR3 is TGTGCCAGCAGCAGGGGTAGCACAGATACGCAGTATTTT.

This clone came up once. Other DNA sequences in this sample translate to the same CDR3. V gene TRBV5-1 combines with J gene TRBJ2-5, with TRBD2 matching 11 bases. The length of the CDR3 is 15 residues. The J segment lost 3 bases and the V segment lost 5 bases, leaving 6 bases of the junction unmatched. Germline CDR1 is SGHRS and CDR2 is YFSETQ. CDR3 residues: CASSGLAGGKETQYF. CDR3 bases: TGCGCCAGCAGTGGGCTAGCGGGGGGAAAAGAGACCCAGTACTTC.

The V gene is TRBV30, the J gene TRBJ2-5; D is possibly TRBD2 (5 bases). Germline V gives CDR1 GTSNPN, CDR2 SVGIG (reference sequence). V was cut by 0 bases and J by 0 bases, with 20 bases left in between. This CDR3 comprises 18 residues. CDR3 protein: CAWSVPPPFSEYQETQYF. The CDR3 DNA reads TGTGCCTGGAGTGTACCCCCCCCCTTTAGCGAGTACCAAGAGACCCAGTACTTC.

This clone has a handful of counts. The chain carries TRBV18 and TRBJ2-3, with 7 positions matching TRBD2. The CDR3 consists of 15 residues. V lost 1 base to trimming and J lost 0 bases; unmatched junction nucleotides: 1. Looked up from germline, CDR1 is KGHSH and CDR2 is LQKENI. CDR3: CASSPRSGSTDTQYF. The CDR3 DNA reads TGTGCCAGCTCACCACGTAGCGGGAGCACAGATACGCAGTATTTT. Supplemented by reference TRBV18 and TRBJ2-3, the full variable domain reads NAGVMQNPRHLVRRRGQEARLRCSPMKGHSHVYWYRQLPEEGLKFMVYLQKENIIDESGMPKERFSAEFPKEGPSILRIQQVVRGDSAAYFCASSPRSGSTDTQYFGPGTRLTVL.

The chain has TRBV4-1 and TRBJ2-6, with D maybe TRBD1 (5 bases). The CDR3 length is 16 residues. The germline CDR1 and CDR2 sequences are MGHRA and YSYEKL. The V and J ends lost 0 bases and 4 bases respectively, with 10 bases between them. The CDR3, as DNA: TGCGCCAGCAGCCAAGAGGGGCCCGGGGGGGCCAACGTCCTGACTTTC. Translation gives CASSQEGPGGANVLTF.

The chain is built from TRBV21-1 and TRBJ2-7; the table's D call of TRBD1 was not tested on the DNA. TRBV21-1 is designated a pseudogene. This CDR3 comprises 15 residues. CDR3 nucleotide sequence: TGTGCCAGCAGCAAAGGGCAGATCCCCTCCTACGAGCAGTACTTC. Residues: CASSKGQIPSYEQYF.

The V call is TRBV7-2, the J call TRBJ2-1; no clear D. Trimming removed 5 bases from V and 0 bases from J, with 11 bases in between. The V gene's germline CDR1 is SGHTA and CDR2 FQGNSA. The CDR3 is 15 residues long. The CDR3 loop reads CASSGGPPSYNEQFF. The CDR3 nucleotides read TGTGCCAGCAGCGGCGGTCCCCCCTCCTACAATGAGCAGTTCTTC.